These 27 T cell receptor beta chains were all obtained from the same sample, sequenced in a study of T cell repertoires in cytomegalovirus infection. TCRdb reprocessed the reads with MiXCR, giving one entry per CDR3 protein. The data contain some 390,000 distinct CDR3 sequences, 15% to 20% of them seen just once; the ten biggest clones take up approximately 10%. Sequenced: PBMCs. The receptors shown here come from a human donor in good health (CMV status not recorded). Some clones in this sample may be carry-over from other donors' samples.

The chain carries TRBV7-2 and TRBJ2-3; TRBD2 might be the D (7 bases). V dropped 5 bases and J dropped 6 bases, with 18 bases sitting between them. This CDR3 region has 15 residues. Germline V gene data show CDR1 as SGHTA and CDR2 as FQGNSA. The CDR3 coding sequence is TGTGCCAGCAGCCCCGAGGGGGGGTCTGTGGATACGCAGTATTTT. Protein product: CASSPEGGSVDTQYF.

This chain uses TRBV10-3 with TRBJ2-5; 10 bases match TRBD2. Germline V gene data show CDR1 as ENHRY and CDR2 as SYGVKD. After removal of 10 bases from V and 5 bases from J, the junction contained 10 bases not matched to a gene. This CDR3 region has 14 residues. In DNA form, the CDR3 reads TGTGCCAGCGCCGGGACTAGCGTTGAGGAGACCCAGTACTTC. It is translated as CASAGTSVEETQYF.

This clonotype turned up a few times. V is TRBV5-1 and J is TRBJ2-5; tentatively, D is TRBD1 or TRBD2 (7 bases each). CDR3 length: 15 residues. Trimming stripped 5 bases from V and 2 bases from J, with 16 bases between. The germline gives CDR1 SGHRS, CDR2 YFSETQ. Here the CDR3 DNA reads TGCGCCAGCAGAAGACAGGGAGGGTGGCAAGAGACCCAGTACTTC. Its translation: CASRRQGGWQETQYF.

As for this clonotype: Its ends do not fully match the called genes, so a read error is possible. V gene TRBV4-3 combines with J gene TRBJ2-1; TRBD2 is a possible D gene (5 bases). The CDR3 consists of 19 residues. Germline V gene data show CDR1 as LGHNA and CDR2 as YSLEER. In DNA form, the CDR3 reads TGCGCCAGCAGCCAAGGGTGGGTCAACTCCCTCCGGGGAGACAAAGAGCAGTTCTTC. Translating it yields CASSQGWVNSLRGDKEQFF.

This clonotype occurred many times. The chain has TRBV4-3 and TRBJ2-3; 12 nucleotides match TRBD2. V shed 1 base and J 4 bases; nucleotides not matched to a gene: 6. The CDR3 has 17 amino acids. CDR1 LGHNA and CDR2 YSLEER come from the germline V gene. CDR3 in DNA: TGCGCCAGCAGCCAAGCGACTAGCGGGAGTGGAGCAGATACGCAGTATTTT. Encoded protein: CASSQATSGSGADTQYF.

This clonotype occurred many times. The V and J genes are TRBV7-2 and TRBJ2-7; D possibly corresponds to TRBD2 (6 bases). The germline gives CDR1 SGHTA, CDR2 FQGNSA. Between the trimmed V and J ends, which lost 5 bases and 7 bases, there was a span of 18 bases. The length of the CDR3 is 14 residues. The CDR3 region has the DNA TGTGCCAGCAGCCCACCGGGGAGGCTCGGGGAGCAGTACTTC. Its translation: CASSPPGRLGEQYF.

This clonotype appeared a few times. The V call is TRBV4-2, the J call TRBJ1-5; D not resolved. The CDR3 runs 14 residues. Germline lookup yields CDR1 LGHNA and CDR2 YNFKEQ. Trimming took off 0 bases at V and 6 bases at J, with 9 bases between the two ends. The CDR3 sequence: CASSQERGVQPQHF. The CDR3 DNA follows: TGTGCCAGCAGCCAAGAGAGAGGAGTTCAGCCCCAGCATTTT.

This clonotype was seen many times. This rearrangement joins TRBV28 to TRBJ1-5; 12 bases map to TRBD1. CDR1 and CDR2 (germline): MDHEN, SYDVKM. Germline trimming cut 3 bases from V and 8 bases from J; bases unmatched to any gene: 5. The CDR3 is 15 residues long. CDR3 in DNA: TGTGCCAGCAGTTTCCGGGACAGGGGGCTTAAGCCCCAGCATTTT. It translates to CASSFRDRGLKPQHF.

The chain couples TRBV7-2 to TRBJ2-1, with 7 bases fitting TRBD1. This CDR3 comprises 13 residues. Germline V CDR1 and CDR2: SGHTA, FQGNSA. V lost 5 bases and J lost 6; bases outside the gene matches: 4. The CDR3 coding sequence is TGTGCCAGCAGCCCGGGACAGACCAATGAGCAGTTCTTC. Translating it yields CASSPGQTNEQFF.

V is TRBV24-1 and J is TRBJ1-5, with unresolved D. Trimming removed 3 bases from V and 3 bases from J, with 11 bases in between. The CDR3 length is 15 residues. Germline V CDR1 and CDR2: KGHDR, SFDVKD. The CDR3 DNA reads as TGTGCCACCAGTGATAGCGGTAGCGACAATCAGCCCCAGCATTTT. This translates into CATSDSGSDNQPQHF.

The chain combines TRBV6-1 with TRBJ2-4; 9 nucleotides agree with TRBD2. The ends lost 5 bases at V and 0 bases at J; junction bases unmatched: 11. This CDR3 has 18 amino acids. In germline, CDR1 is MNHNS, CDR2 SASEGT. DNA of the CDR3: TGTGCCAGCAGTCCATCGGGACTAGCATTGTTAGCCAAAAACATTCAGTACTTC. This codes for CASSPSGLALLAKNIQYF.

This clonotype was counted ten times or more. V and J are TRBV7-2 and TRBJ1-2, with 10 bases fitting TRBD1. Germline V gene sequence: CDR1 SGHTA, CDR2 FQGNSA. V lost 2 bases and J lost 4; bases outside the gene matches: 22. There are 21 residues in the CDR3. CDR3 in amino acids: CASSLFGPITTGTGEGYGYTF. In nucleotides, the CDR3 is TGTGCCAGCAGCTTATTCGGCCCCATCACAACCGGGACAGGGGAAGGCTATGGCTACACCTTC.

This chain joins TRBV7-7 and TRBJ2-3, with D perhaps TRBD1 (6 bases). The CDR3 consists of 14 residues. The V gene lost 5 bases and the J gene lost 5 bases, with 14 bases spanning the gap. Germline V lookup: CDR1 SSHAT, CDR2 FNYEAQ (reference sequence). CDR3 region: CASSPLKGGDTQYF. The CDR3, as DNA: TGTGCCAGCAGCCCCCTCAAAGGGGGAGATACGCAGTATTTT.

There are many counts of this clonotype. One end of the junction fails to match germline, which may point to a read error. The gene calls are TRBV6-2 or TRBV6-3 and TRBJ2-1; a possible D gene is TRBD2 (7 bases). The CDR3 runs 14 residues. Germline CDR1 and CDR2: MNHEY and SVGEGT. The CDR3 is CASGYAGARDEQFF. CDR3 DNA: TGTGCCAGCGGTTACGCGGGGGCTAGGGATGAGCAGTTCTTC.

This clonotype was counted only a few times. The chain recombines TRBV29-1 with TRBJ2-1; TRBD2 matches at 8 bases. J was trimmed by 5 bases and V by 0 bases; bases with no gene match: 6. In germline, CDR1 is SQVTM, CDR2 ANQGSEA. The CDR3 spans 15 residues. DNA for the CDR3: TGCAGCGTTGAAGAGCCAGGACTAGCAAACAATGAGCAGTTCTTC. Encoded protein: CSVEEPGLANNEQFF.

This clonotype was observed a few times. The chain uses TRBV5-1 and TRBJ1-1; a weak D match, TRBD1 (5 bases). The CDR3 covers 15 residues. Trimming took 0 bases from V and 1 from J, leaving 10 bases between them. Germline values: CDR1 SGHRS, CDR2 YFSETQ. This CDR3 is CASSLAGQGNTEAFF. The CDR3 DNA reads TGCGCCAGCAGCTTGGCGGGCCAGGGGAACACTGAAGCTTTCTTT.

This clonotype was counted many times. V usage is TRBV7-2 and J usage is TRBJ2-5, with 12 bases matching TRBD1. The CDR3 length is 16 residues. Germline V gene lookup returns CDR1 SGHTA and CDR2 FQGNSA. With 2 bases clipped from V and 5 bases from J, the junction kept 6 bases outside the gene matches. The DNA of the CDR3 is TGTGCCAGCAGCTTACGGGGGACAGGGGGCGGGGAGACCCAGTACTTC. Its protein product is CASSLRGTGGGETQYF.

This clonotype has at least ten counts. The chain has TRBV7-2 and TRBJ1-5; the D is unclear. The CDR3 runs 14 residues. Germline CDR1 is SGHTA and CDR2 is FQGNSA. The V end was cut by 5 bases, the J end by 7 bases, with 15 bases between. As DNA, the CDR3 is TGTGCCAGCAGCCCCAATGCGGGGTTCCAGCCCCAGCATTTT. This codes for CASSPNAGFQPQHF.

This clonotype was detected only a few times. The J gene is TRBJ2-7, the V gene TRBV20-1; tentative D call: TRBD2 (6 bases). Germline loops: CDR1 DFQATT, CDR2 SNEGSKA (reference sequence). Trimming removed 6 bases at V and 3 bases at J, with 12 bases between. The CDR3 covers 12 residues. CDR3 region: CSALGTFYEQYF. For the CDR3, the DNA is TGCAGTGCCCTAGGGACTTTCTACGAGCAGTACTTC.

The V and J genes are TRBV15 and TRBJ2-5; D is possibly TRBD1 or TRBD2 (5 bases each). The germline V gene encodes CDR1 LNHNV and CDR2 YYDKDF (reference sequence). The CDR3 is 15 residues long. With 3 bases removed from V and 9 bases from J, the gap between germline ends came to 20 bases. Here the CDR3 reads CATSSQYRDLLSQYF. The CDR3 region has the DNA TGTGCCACCAGCAGTCAATACCGGGACCTCTTGTCCCAGTACTTC.

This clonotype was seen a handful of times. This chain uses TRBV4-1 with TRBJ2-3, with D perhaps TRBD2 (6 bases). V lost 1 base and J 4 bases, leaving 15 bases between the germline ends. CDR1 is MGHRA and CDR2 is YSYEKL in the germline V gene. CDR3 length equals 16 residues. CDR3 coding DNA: TGCGCCAGCAGCCAAGGAGGGCTAGCGAACGCAGATACGCAGTATTTT. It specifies CASSQGGLANADTQYF.

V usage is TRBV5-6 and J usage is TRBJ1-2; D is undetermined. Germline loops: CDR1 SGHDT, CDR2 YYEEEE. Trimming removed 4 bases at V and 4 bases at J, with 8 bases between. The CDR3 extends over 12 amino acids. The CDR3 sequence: CASSIASYGYTF. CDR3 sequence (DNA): TGTGCCAGCAGCATTGCATCCTATGGCTACACCTTC.

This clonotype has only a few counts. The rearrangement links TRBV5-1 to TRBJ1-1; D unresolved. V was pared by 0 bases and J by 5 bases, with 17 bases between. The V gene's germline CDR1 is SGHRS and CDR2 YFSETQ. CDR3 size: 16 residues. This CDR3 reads CASSLAPPGQGTEAFF. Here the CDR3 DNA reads TGCGCCAGCAGCTTGGCCCCACCGGGCCAAGGGACTGAAGCTTTCTTT.

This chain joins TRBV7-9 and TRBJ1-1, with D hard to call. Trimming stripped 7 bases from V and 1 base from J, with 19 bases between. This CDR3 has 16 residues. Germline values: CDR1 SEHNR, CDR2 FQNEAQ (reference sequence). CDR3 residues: CASNMVGNRWNTEAFF. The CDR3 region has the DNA TGTGCCAGCAATATGGTGGGGAACAGATGGAACACTGAAGCTTTCTTT.

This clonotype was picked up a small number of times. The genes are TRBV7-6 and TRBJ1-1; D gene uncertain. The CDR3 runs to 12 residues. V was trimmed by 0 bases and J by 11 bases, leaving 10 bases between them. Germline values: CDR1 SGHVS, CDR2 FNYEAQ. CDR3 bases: TGTGCCAGCAGCTTAGCAGGGCGTACGGCTTTCTTT. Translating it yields CASSLAGRTAFF.

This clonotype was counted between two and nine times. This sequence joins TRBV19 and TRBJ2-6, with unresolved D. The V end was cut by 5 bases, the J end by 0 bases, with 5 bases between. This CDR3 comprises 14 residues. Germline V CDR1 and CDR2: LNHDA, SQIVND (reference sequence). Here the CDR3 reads CASSQSSGANVLTF. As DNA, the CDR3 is TGTGCCAGTAGTCAAAGCTCTGGGGCCAACGTCCTGACTTTC.

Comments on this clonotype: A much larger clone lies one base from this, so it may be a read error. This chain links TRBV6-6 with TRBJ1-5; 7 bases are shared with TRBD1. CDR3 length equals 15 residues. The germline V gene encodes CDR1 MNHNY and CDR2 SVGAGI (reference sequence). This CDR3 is CASMRGRQGHQPRHF. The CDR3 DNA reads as TGTGCCAGCATGAGAGGCCGACAGGGTCATCAGCCCCGGCATTTT.